The 29 T cell receptor beta chains reported below all come from one sample, sequenced in a study of shared clonotypes between healthy human individuals (dated by TCRdb to about 2020). Library preparation was by the immunoSEQ multiplex PCR assay. What TCRdb holds here is the immuneACCESS table cut down to in-frame rearrangements. Part of the clones is not present; checked against another copy, under half of the missing clones reflect an unresolved V gene, and the others are unexplained. The sample data list over a million clones, and 98% of these were observed just once. The ten largest make up around 0.47% of the sample. Sequences were obtained from naive CD4+ T cells sorted from blood. The cell subset or site label corresponds to: CD45RA+ positively selected. All receptors derive from a man younger than 45 in good health.

J is TRBJ2-1 and V is TRBV19, with TRBD2 matching 8 bases. CDR1 and CDR2 from the germline V gene are LNHDA and SQIVND (reference sequence). The CDR3 runs to 15 residues. V dropped 4 bases and J dropped 0; count of bases not matched to a gene: 2. In DNA form, the CDR3 reads TGTGCCAGTAGTAGGGCGGGAGGCTCCTACAATGAGCAGTTCTTC. Translated: CASSRAGGSYNEQFF.

The chain is built from TRBV5-4 and TRBJ2-3; TRBD2 agrees at 15 bases. Germline lookup yields CDR1 SGHNT and CDR2 YYREEE (reference sequence). This CDR3 has 16 amino acids. Trimming removed 0 bases from V and 5 bases from J; junction bases left unmatched: 1. The CDR3 spells CASSLVGLAGGDTQYF. The DNA for the CDR3 is TGTGCCAGCAGCTTGGTGGGACTAGCGGGAGGAGATACGCAGTATTTT.

The rearrangement joins TRBV5-1 to TRBJ1-2; 7 bases agree with TRBD1. The J segment lost 7 bases and the V segment lost 0 bases, leaving 6 bases of the junction unmatched. The CDR3 is made up of 14 amino acids. Per the germline V gene, CDR1 is SGHRS and CDR2 is YFSETQ. The CDR3 DNA is TGCGCCAGCAGCTTGGACAGGGGAATTCGTGGCTACACCTTC. Translating gives CASSLDRGIRGYTF.

This chain connects TRBV29-1 to TRBJ2-1; D is perhaps TRBD2 (6 bases). Germline V gene lookup returns CDR1 SQVTM and CDR2 ANQGSEA. This CDR3 spans 13 amino acids. The DNA for the CDR3 is TGCAACCACACCGGGACTCAATACAATGAGCAGTTCTTC. Encoded protein: CNHTGTQYNEQFF.

The rearrangement uses TRBV19 and TRBJ1-5, with D unresolved. The CDR3 covers 13 residues. Germline values: CDR1 LNHDA, CDR2 SQIVND (reference sequence). The V and J ends lost 7 bases and 6 bases respectively, with 13 bases between them. The CDR3 reads CASKIPGTQPQHF. The CDR3 coding sequence is TGTGCCAGTAAAATACCAGGTACTCAGCCCCAGCATTTT.

This sequence joins TRBV12-2 and TRBJ2-5; TRBD2, the table's D call, was not compared with the DNA. TRBV12-2 is marked as a pseudogene. The CDR3 contains 15 residues. The CDR3 nucleotides are TGTGCAAGTCGCTACAGGACGGGAGATCAAGAGACCCAGTACTTC. It specifies CASRYRTGDQETQYF.

The genes are TRBV30 and TRBJ2-7, with 11 positions matching TRBD2. J gave up 0 bases and V 7 bases, and 8 bases lay outside the gene matches. This CDR3 has 15 amino acids. CDR1 GTSNPN and CDR2 SVGIG come from the germline V gene (reference sequence). CDR3 loop: CALELAGGNSYEQYF. CDR3 nucleotides: TGTGCCTTGGAGCTAGCGGGAGGTAACTCCTACGAGCAGTACTTC.

The chain carries TRBV29-1 and TRBJ2-2; 12 bases are shared with TRBD2. After removal of 3 bases from V and 1 base from J, the junction contained 6 bases not matched to a gene. Germline V lookup: CDR1 SQVTM, CDR2 ANQGSEA. This CDR3 has 17 residues. The DNA of the CDR3 is TGCAGCGTTGATGTTCTAGCGGGAGGGCGGAACACCGGGGAGCTGTTTTTT. This codes for CSVDVLAGGRNTGELFF.

On this clone: Other DNA variants within this sample encode the same CDR3. The chain couples TRBV10-3 to TRBJ2-1; no clear D gene. There are 13 residues in the CDR3. Trimming removed 0 bases at V and 6 bases at J, with 6 bases between. Germline CDR1 and CDR2: ENHRY and SYGVKD. The CDR3 DNA is TGTGCCATCAGTGAGTCGGGCGGCAATGAGCAGTTCTTC. Protein product: CAISESGGNEQFF.

The chain has TRBV5-4 and TRBJ2-3, with unresolved D. Trimming removed 1 base at V and 2 bases at J, with 14 bases between. This CDR3 region has 16 residues. Germline assignment: CDR1 SGHNT and CDR2 YYREEE (reference sequence). As DNA, the CDR3 is TGTGCCAGCAGCTTGCCCCGGCCAGGCCCCACAGATACGCAGTATTTT. Translating gives CASSLPRPGPTDTQYF.

In its sample, this clone was seen once. This chain joins TRBV15 and TRBJ1-2, with 12 bases fitting TRBD1. The CDR3 is 15 amino acids. V shed 1 base, J shed 8 bases, and the junction held 5 bases outside the gene matches. The germline gives CDR1 LNHNV, CDR2 YYDKDF (reference sequence). CDR3 loop: CATSRAGTGGSGYTF. DNA for the CDR3: TGTGCCACCAGCAGAGCCGGGACAGGGGGCTCAGGCTACACCTTC. Combining the CDR3 with reference TRBV15 and TRBJ1-2 gives the whole variable domain DAMVIQNPRYQVTQFGKPVTLSCSQTLNHNVMYWYQQKSSQAPKLLFHYYDKDFNNEADTPDNFQSRRPNTSFCFLDIRSPGLGDTAMYLCATSRAGTGGSGYTFGSGTRLTVV.

The chain uses TRBV25-1 and TRBJ1-5, with D unclear. The CDR3 spans 12 residues. V lost 4 bases and J 3 bases, leaving 4 bases between the germline ends. Germline CDR1 MGHDK, CDR2 SYGVNS. The CDR3 nucleotides are TGTGCCAGCAGTGCCTCCAATCAGCCCCAGCATTTT. Translation gives CASSASNQPQHF.

The gene calls are TRBV6-1 and TRBJ2-5, with a possible D match to TRBD2 (6 bases). The CDR3 consists of 14 residues. Deletions cut 5 bases from V and 5 bases from J, with 15 bases between. Germline CDR1 is MNHNS and CDR2 is SASEGT. The CDR3 loop reads CASSPSGGWETQYF. CDR3 DNA sequence: TGTGCCAGCAGTCCCTCCGGGGGATGGGAGACCCAGTACTTC.

Turning to this clone: Other DNA sequences in this specimen translate into the identical CDR3. CDR3 nucleotide sequence: TGCGCCAGCAGCTTGGGATTGGGATACGAGCAGTACTTC. This gives the protein CASSLGLGYEQYF. The chain is built from TRBV5-1 and TRBJ2-7; no definite D call. The germline V gene encodes CDR1 SGHRS and CDR2 YFSETQ. The ends were cut back, 0 bases at V and 4 bases at J, with 8 bases in the middle. There are 13 residues in the CDR3.

This chain connects TRBV6-6 to TRBJ2-3; D may correspond to TRBD1 or TRBD2 (5 bases each). Germline CDR1 reads MNHNY; CDR2 reads SVGAGI (reference sequence). The CDR3 runs 14 residues. Trimming removed 6 bases from V and 0 bases from J, with 10 bases in between. The CDR3 loop is CASRTGRSTDTQYF. CDR3 bases: TGTGCCAGCAGAACGGGACGGAGCACAGATACGCAGTATTTT.

For the CDR3, the DNA is TGTGCCAGTAGTCGGCCCGGGACAGGGGCCTACGAGCAGTACTTC. It specifies CASSRPGTGAYEQYF. The chain carries TRBV19 and TRBJ2-7; 10 positions match TRBD1. With V trimmed by 5 bases and J by 2 bases, 6 bases remained unmatched. Germline V gives CDR1 LNHDA, CDR2 SQIVND (reference sequence). The CDR3 contains 15 residues.

The rearrangement links TRBV5-1 to TRBJ1-4; D perhaps matches TRBD1 (5 bases). Trimming stripped 0 bases from V and 4 bases from J, with 10 bases between. CDR1 is SGHRS and CDR2 is YFSETQ in the germline V gene. The CDR3 covers 15 residues. CDR3 residues: CASSLGAGINEKLFF. The CDR3 bases are TGCGCCAGCAGCTTGGGGGCAGGGATTAATGAAAAACTGTTTTTT.

The chain employs TRBV2 and TRBJ1-3, with D uncertain. The CDR3 runs to 15 residues. Trimming shortened V by 3 bases and J by 4 bases, and 13 bases separated the two germline ends. The V gene's germline CDR1 is SNHLY and CDR2 FYNNEI. The CDR3 here is CASSDGAGYGNTIYF. The CDR3 DNA sequence: TGTGCCAGCAGTGATGGTGCGGGATACGGAAACACCATATATTTT.

The rearrangement joins TRBV5-1 to TRBJ2-2; 7 nucleotides line up with TRBD1. In germline, CDR1 is SGHRS, CDR2 YFSETQ. There are 15 residues in the CDR3. Losses at the gene ends were 4 bases for V and 3 bases for J; bases not matched to a gene: 6. The CDR3 DNA reads as TGCGCCAGCAGCCAAGGGGGCGCGGACACCGGGGAGCTGTTTTTT. It encodes CASSQGGADTGELFF. Variable domain in full (rest from reference TRBV5-1 and TRBJ2-2): KAGVTQTPRYLIKTRGQQVTLSCSPISGHRSVSWYQQTPGQGLQFLFEYFSETQRNKGNFPGRFSGRQFSNSRSEMNVSTLELGDSALYLCASSQGGADTGELFFGEGSRLTVL.

This chain links TRBV6-1 with TRBJ2-6; 8 nucleotides line up with TRBD1. The V gene end was trimmed by 4 bases and the J gene end by 0 bases; junction bases not matched to a gene: 5. Germline values: CDR1 MNHNS, CDR2 SASEGT. The CDR3 covers 17 residues. CDR3 bases: TGTGCCAGCAGTGTAAGGGACAGGAGCTCTGGGGCCAACGTCCTGACTTTC. Protein product: CASSVRDRSSGANVLTF.

In its sample, this clone was seen once. The gene calls are TRBV6-1 and TRBJ2-7; D not certain. The V end was cut by 0 bases, the J end by 1 base, with 10 bases between. This CDR3 region has 15 residues. In germline, CDR1 is MNHNS, CDR2 SASEGT. Written as DNA, the CDR3 is TGTGCCAGCAGTGAAGCGCTCTCCCGTTCCTACGAGCAGTACTTC. It codes for CASSEALSRSYEQYF.

The chain is built from TRBV28 and TRBJ2-3; 7 bases map to TRBD2. The CDR3 is made up of 17 amino acids. Trimming cost V 7 bases and J 1 base; bases outside gene matches: 14. The germline gives CDR1 MDHEN, CDR2 SYDVKM. The CDR3 region has the DNA TGTGCCAGCACCGGAAAATCATGGCTAGCGGGCACAGATACGCAGTATTTT. Its translation is CASTGKSWLAGTDTQYF.

The J gene is TRBJ2-3, the V gene TRBV25-1, with D tentatively TRBD2 (6 bases). Trimming pared 3 bases from V and 2 bases from J, leaving 15 bases between. Germline assignment: CDR1 MGHDK and CDR2 SYGVNS. CDR3 size: 16 residues. The CDR3 DNA reads as TGTGCCAGCAGTGAGCAACGGGACTGGTTCACAGATACGCAGTATTTT. Translated, it gives CASSEQRDWFTDTQYF.

This clone showed up just once. This rearrangement joins TRBV6-5 to TRBJ1-1; TRBD1 might be the D (6 bases). Germline lookup yields CDR1 MNHEY and CDR2 SVGAGI. V lost 6 bases, J lost 3 bases, and 17 bases lay in between. The CDR3 contains 15 residues. CDR3 region: CASSRTRGGHTEAFF. CDR3 DNA: TGTGCCAGCAGCAGGACCAGGGGAGGCCACACTGAAGCTTTCTTT.

The chain links TRBV14 to TRBJ2-1; possible D gene TRBD2, 7 bases. Germline CDR1 and CDR2: SGHDN and FVKESK. V gave up 3 bases and J gave up 2 bases, with 14 bases separating them. The CDR3 runs to 16 residues. For the CDR3, the DNA is TGTGCCAGCAGCCAGGGGGCGGCGGGGGCCTACAATGAGCAGTTCTTC. It is translated as CASSQGAAGAYNEQFF.

This chain connects TRBV5-5 to TRBJ2-7, with 7 bases aligning to TRBD1. Germline V lookup: CDR1 SGHKS, CDR2 YYEKEE (reference sequence). The V gene end was trimmed by 4 bases and the J gene end by 3 bases; junction bases not matched to a gene: 10. The CDR3 has 15 amino acids. The CDR3 bases are TGTGCCAGCAGCCTTGACAGGGCTTCAATCTACGAGCAGTACTTC. Amino acid sequence: CASSLDRASIYEQYF.

The chain employs TRBV27 and TRBJ1-4; 7 bases fit TRBD1. J gave up 7 bases and V 7 bases, and 21 bases lay outside the gene matches. The V gene's germline CDR1 is MNHEY and CDR2 SMNVEV (reference sequence). This CDR3 comprises 18 residues. CDR3 residues: CASTKGGHGYWGGEKLFF. CDR3 DNA sequence: TGTGCCAGCACCAAAGGGGGCCACGGGTATTGGGGTGGTGAAAAACTGTTTTTT.

V gene TRBV7-8 combines with J gene TRBJ2-3; D tentatively reads TRBD1 or TRBD2 (5 bases each). Germline V gives CDR1 SGHVS, CDR2 FQNEAQ. The CDR3 length is 12 residues. V lost 4 bases and J lost 11, with 13 bases in between. The CDR3 protein is CASSWDDAGQYF. CDR3 in DNA: TGTGCCAGCAGCTGGGACGACGCGGGGCAGTATTTT. Complete variable domain (other parts from reference TRBV7-8 and TRBJ2-3): GAGVSQSPRYKVAKRGQDVALRCDPISGHVSLFWYQQALGQGPEFLTYFQNEAQLDKSGLPSDRFFAERPEGSVSTLKIQRTQQEDSAVYLCASSWDDAGQYFGPGTRLTVL.

The sample holds one count of this clone. This sample includes further DNA sequences coding for the same CDR3. This sequence joins TRBV18 and TRBJ2-2, with D hard to call. V was trimmed by 2 bases and J by 6 bases, leaving 7 bases between them. CDR3 size: 13 residues. CDR1 is KGHSH, CDR2 LQKENI, per germline. The CDR3: CASSPSTPGELFF. The CDR3 DNA reads as TGTGCCAGCTCACCATCGACACCCGGGGAGCTGTTTTTT.